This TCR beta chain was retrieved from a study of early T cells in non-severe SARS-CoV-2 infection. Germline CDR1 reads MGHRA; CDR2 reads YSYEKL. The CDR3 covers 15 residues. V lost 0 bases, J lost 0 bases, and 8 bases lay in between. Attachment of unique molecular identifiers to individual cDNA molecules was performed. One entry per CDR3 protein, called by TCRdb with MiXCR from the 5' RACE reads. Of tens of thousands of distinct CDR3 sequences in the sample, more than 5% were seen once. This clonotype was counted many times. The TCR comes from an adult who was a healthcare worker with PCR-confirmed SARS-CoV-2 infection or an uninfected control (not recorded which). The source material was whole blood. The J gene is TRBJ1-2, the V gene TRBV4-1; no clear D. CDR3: CASSQETATNYGYTF. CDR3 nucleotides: TGCGCCAGCAGCCAAGAAACAGCCACTAACTATGGCTACACCTTC.